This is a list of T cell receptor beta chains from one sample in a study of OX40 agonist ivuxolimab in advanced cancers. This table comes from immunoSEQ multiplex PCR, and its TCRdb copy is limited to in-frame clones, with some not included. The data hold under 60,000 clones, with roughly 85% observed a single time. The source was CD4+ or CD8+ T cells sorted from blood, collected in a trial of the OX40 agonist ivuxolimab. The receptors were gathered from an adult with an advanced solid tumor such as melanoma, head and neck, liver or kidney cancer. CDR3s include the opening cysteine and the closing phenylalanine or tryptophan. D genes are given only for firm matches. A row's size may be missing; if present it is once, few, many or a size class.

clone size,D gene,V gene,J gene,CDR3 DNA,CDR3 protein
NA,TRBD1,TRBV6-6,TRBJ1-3,TGTGCCAGCAGGCCCCGGGACAGGGTAAACACCATATATTTT,CASRPRDRVNTIYF
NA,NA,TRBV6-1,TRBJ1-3,TGTGCCAGCAGTGAACAACCGGGTCTCTCTGGAAACACCATATATTTT,CASSEQPGLSGNTIYF
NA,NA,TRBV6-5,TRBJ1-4,TGTGCCAGCAGCTCCAAACCCCAGGGCCCGGAACTGTTTTTT,CASSSKPQGPELFF
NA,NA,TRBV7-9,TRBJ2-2,TGTGCCAGCAGCGGCAGCAGGGGAGGTGGGGCCGGGGAGCTGTTTTTT,CASSGSRGGGAGELFF
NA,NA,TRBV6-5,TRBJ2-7,TGTGCCAGCAGTCCCCTCCAGGGCCCCTACGAGCAGTACTTC,CASSPLQGPYEQYF
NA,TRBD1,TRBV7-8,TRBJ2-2,TGTGCCAGCAGTAAAAGGGACAGCAACACCGGGGAGCTGTTTTTT,CASSKRDSNTGELFF
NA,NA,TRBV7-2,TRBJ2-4,TGTGCCAGCAGCTTATACCGGGCTGCGGAAAACATTCAGTACTTC,CASSLYRAAENIQYF
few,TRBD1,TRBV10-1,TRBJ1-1,TGCGCCAGCAGTGACTTACCACCGGATCAACAGGGGGCGTACACTGAAGCTTTCTTT,CASSDLPPDQQGAYTEAFF
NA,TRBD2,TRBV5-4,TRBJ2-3,TGTGCCAGCAGCGTTCGGACTAGCGGGGGGGCTAGCACAGATACGCAGTATTTT,CASSVRTSGGASTDTQYF
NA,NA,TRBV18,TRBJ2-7,TGTGCCAGCTCCCCCGCGGGTGGCAACGAGCAGTACTTC,CASSPAGGNEQYF
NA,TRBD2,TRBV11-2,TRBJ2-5,TGTGCCAGCAGCTTCTCTAGCGGGGGGAGGGAGACCCAGTACTTC,CASSFSSGGRETQYF
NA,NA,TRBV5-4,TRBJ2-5,TGTGCCAGCAGTTCCGGGGGCCGCCAAGAGACCCAGTACTTC,CASSSGGRQETQYF
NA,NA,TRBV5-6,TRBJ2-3,TGTGCCAGCAGCCTCAGGGAACCGGTAGAAGATACGCAGTATTTT,CASSLREPVEDTQYF
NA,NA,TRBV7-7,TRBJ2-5,TGTGCTAGCAGCCCGAGGGGGGGGTACCAAGAGACCCAGTACTTC,CASSPRGGYQETQYF
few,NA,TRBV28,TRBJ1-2,TGTGCCAGCAGTGGGGGGGACGGGATCCATGGCTACACCTTC,CASSGGDGIHGYTF
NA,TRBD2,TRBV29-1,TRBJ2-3,TGCAGCGTTGAAGAGCGGCGGGGGGGCACAGATACGCAGTATTTT,CSVEERRGGTDTQYF
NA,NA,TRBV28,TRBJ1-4,TGTGCCAGCAGCCCCGGGACCAAGAATGAAAAACTGTTTTTT,CASSPGTKNEKLFF
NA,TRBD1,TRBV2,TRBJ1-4,TGTGCCAGCAGCGCTTGGACAGGGGCGGGTAATGAAAAACTGTTTTTT,CASSAWTGAGNEKLFF
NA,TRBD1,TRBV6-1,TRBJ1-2,TGTGCCAGCAGTGACAGGGGGAACTATGGCTACACCTTC,CASSDRGNYGYTF
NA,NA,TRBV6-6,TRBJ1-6,TGTGCCAGCACGGGCCTAGAGAATTCACCCCTCCACTTT,CASTGLENSPLHF
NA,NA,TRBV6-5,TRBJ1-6,TGTGCCAGCAAGGCCAGCCCCAATTCACCCCTCCACTTT,CASKASPNSPLHF
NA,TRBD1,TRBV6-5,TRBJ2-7,TGTGCCAGCAGCCACGACAGGGCCAACGAGCAGTACTTC,CASSHDRANEQYF
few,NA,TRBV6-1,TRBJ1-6,TGTGCCAGCAGGGGTACGGATAATTCACCCCTCCACTTT,CASRGTDNSPLHF
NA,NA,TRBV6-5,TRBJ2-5,TGTGCCAGCAGCCGACCGGGGGCTCAAGAGACCCAGTACTTC,CASSRPGAQETQYF
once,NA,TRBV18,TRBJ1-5,TGTGCCAGCTCACCACGAGCTTTGGAACAGCCCCAGCATTTT,CASSPRALEQPQHF
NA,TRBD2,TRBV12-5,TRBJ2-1,TGTGCTAGTGGTTTGGTACTAGCGGGCTCCTACAATGAGCAGTTCTTC,CASGLVLAGSYNEQFF
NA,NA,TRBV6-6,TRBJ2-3,TGTGCCAGCAGTCTCGTTACAGCAGATACGCAGTATTTT,CASSLVTADTQYF
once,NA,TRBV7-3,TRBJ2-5,TGTGCCAGCAGCGCCCGGGACCAAGAGACCCAGTACTTC,CASSARDQETQYF
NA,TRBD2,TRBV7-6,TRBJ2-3,TGTGCCAGCAACCAGCGGGGGCCCGAAGATACGCAGTATTTT,CASNQRGPEDTQYF
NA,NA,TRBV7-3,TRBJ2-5,TGTGCCAGCAGCTTGGGGTTACAAGAGACCCAGTACTTC,CASSLGLQETQYF
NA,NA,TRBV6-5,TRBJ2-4,TGTGCCAGCATAGGCATTCAGTACTTC,CASIGIQYF
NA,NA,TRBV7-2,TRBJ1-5,TGTGCCAGCAGTGGGGAGGGTACCCAGCCCCAGCATTTT,CASSGEGTQPQHF
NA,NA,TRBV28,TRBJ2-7,TGTGCCAGCAGGTTGAGCCAGGGATTCTTTGGCGAGCAGTACTTC,CASRLSQGFFGEQYF
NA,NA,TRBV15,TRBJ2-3,TGTGCCACCGGCATCCGGGGTACGCAGTATTTT,CATGIRGTQYF
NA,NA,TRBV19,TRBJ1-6,TGTGCCAGTAGTATAACACCAACGGAGAATTCACCCCTCCACTTT,CASSITPTENSPLHF